The subject of this entry is one T cell receptor beta chain. In the authors' workflow: Quantification of nucleated cells was approximated via reference gene primer amplification. Sequencing was performed with immunoSEQ multiplex PCR; in TCRdb, only in-frame clones are kept and a portion is missing. V and J calls and clone size are those listed in that table; D and trimming were worked out from the DNA. In the table there are tens of thousands of clones, 90% to 95% of which are singletons. This sample is drawn from a study of blood T cell repertoires in COVID-19. V dropped 6 bases and J dropped 0 bases, with 12 bases sitting between them. The CDR3 sequence is 15 residues long. The germline CDR1 and CDR2 sequences are PRHDT and FYEKMQ (reference sequence).

Sequenced input: peripheral blood. This clonotype was sampled from a man between 60 and 75 years old with acute or convalescent COVID-19. The chain combines TRBV13 with TRBJ2-1, with D possibly TRBD2 on 6 matching bases. The CDR3 DNA reads as TGTGCCAGCAGGTTTAGCGGCAGCTCCTACAATGAGCAGTTCTTC. Translating it yields CASRFSGSSYNEQFF. Together with reference TRBV13 and TRBJ2-1, the CDR3 gives the full variable domain: AAGVIQSPRHLIKEKRETATLKCYPIPRHDTVYWYQQGPGQDPQFLISFYEKMQSDKGSIPDRFSAQQFSDYHSELNMSSLELGDSALYFCASRFSGSSYNEQFFGPGTRLTVL.